This is a list of T cell receptor beta chains from one sample in a study of T-cell reconstitution after alpha-beta-depleted transplantation in children. TCRdb itself ran the PCR reads through MiXCR, one entry per CDR3 protein. The profile covers over 550,000 distinct CDR3 sequences, with roughly 10% appearing a single time and roughly 3.9% taken by the ten largest. The material sequenced was PBMCs from the stem cell graft donor, taken from the stem cell graft. These TCRs come from a human donor who donated a stem cell graft to a child with acute myeloid leukemia. The CDR3 runs from the conserved cysteine through the conserved F or W. The D gene is left open where the match is weak. Some rows mark clone size as missing; the rest say once, few, many or name a class of expanded clone.

abundance	d_gene	v_gene	j_gene	CDR3aa	CDR3nt
.	.	TRBV7-6	TRBJ2-3	CASSLGHIDTQYF	TGTGCCAGCAGCTTAGGACATATAGATACGCAGTATTTT
.	TRBD2	TRBV7-2	TRBJ2-2	CASSRTSHTGELFF	TGTGCCAGCAGCCGGACTAGCCACACCGGGGAGCTGTTTTTT
.	.	TRBV28	TRBJ1-3	CASSFQTRGGNTIYF	TGTGCCAGCAGTTTTCAAACGAGAGGAGGGAACACCATATATTTT
many	.	TRBV12-3/TRBV12-4	TRBJ2-3	CASSLSHLDTQYF	TGTGCCAGCAGTTTATCACATTTAGATACGCAGTATTTT
few	.	TRBV20-1	TRBJ2-1	CSAPKPGREQFF	TGCAGTGCTCCGAAACCGGGAAGGGAGCAGTTCTTC
few	.	TRBV12-3/TRBV12-4	TRBJ1-5	CASSLGGLGPYQPQHF	TGTGCCAGCAGTTTAGGTGGGCTGGGCCCCTATCAGCCCCAGCATTTT
.	.	TRBV5-1	TRBJ1-4	CASSTLGATNEKLFF	TGCGCCAGCAGCACCTTAGGGGCAACTAATGAAAAACTGTTTTTT
many	TRBD2	TRBV2	TRBJ2-7	CASSGGTSGIYEQYF	TGTGCCAGCAGTGGCGGGACTAGCGGGATATACGAGCAGTACTTC
few	TRBD2	TRBV7-2	TRBJ2-7	CASSIMTRREGVEQYF	TGTGCCAGCAGCATAATGACTAGGCGGGAGGGAGTCGAGCAGTACTTC
.	.	TRBV5-1	TRBJ1-1	CASSLTSGSKNTEAFF	TGCGCCAGCAGCTTGACGTCAGGGAGTAAGAACACTGAAGCTTTCTTT
few	.	TRBV6-5	TRBJ1-4	CASSSGTLYEKLFF	TGTGCCAGCAGTTCCGGGACACTATACGAAAAACTGTTTTTT
.	.	TRBV5-6	TRBJ2-1	CAMSPGQVYNEQFF	TGTGCCATGAGCCCCGGCCAGGTCTACAATGAGCAGTTCTTC
many	.	TRBV7-2	TRBJ2-7	CASSFHYEQYF	TGTGCCAGCAGCTTTCATTACGAGCAGTACTTC
.	.	TRBV20-1	TRBJ1-1	CSARNQGWDTEAFF	TGCAGTGCAAGGAATCAGGGGTGGGACACTGAAGCTTTCTTT
few	TRBD1	TRBV28	TRBJ1-2	CASSIPWTGYGYTF	TGTGCCAGCAGTATACCTTGGACAGGGTATGGCTACACCTTC
many	TRBD2	TRBV28	TRBJ2-2	CATVAGVFTGELFF	TGTGCCACGGTAGCGGGAGTTTTCACCGGGGAGCTGTTTTTT
.	TRBD1	TRBV6-5	TRBJ2-7	CASSYSIETGQPYEQYF	TGTGCCAGCAGTTACTCTATAGAGACGGGACAGCCCTACGAGCAGTACTTC
few	.	TRBV5-1	TRBJ2-1	CASSILVGPNNEQFF	TGCGCCAGCAGCATCCTTGTGGGACCTAACAATGAGCAGTTCTTC
.	TRBD2	TRBV9	TRBJ2-7	CASSSRAGTSVQYF	TGTGCCAGCAGCTCCAGAGCCGGGACTAGCGTGCAGTACTTC
few	.	TRBV6-5	TRBJ2-7	CASSSAGLADYEQYF	TGTGCCAGCAGTTCCGCAGGACTGGCGGACTACGAGCAGTACTTC
.	TRBD2	TRBV29-1	TRBJ2-1	CSPNPGLVGYNEQFF	TGCAGTCCTAACCCGGGACTAGTGGGTTACAATGAGCAGTTCTTC
few	TRBD1	TRBV20-1	TRBJ1-5	CSARDAGQGNQPQHF	TGCAGTGCTAGAGACGCTGGACAGGGAAATCAGCCCCAGCATTTT
many	TRBD1	TRBV11-2	TRBJ2-7	CASSLAGTGRYEQYF	TGTGCCAGCAGCTTAGCTGGGACAGGGAGGTACGAGCAGTACTTC
many	.	TRBV28	TRBJ2-7	CASSPSIGVREQYF	TGTGCCAGCAGCCCCTCCATCGGGGTTCGCGAGCAGTACTTC
many	.	TRBV6-5	TRBJ2-5	CASSNRYRAQYF	TGTGCCAGCAGTAACCGATACCGGGCCCAGTACTTC
few	TRBD1	TRBV7-2	TRBJ1-1	CASSLLTGGVMNTEAFF	TGTGCCAGCAGCCTACTGACAGGGGGCGTCATGAACACTGAAGCTTTCTTT
.	.	TRBV11-3	TRBJ2-2	CASSLEQGTTGELFF	TGTGCCAGCAGCTTGGAGCAGGGGACGACCGGGGAGCTGTTTTTT
few	TRBD2	TRBV12-3/TRBV12-4	TRBJ2-7	CASSASGRASGEQYF	TGTGCCAGCAGTGCTAGCGGGAGGGCCTCTGGCGAGCAGTACTTC
.	.	TRBV5-1	TRBJ2-3	CASSLVAGKAGDTQYF	TGCGCCAGCAGCTTGGTGGCGGGAAAAGCTGGAGATACGCAGTATTTT
many	.	TRBV28	TRBJ1-2	CATGAGGYTF	TGTGCCACGGGGGCTGGTGGCTACACCTTC
many	TRBD2	TRBV3-1	TRBJ2-4	CASSHGLAGVTKNIQYF	TGTGCCAGCAGCCATGGACTAGCGGGAGTGACCAAAAACATTCAGTACTTC
few	TRBD2	TRBV5-1	TRBJ2-1	CASSLAGLAGGPGGNEQFF	TGCGCCAGCAGCTTGGCCGGACTAGCGGGAGGGCCTGGCGGCAATGAGCAGTTCTTC
many	.	TRBV9	TRBJ2-3	CASAQGGTDTQYF	TGTGCCAGCGCACAGGGAGGCACAGATACGCAGTATTTT
.	TRBD2	TRBV12-3/TRBV12-4	TRBJ2-2	CASSRSGRGTGELFF	TGTGCCAGCAGCCGAAGCGGGAGGGGTACCGGGGAGCTGTTTTTT
few	.	TRBV12-3/TRBV12-4	TRBJ2-7	CASSYGDIYYEQYF	TGTGCCAGCAGTTACGGGGACATTTACTACGAGCAGTACTTC
few	.	TRBV20-1	TRBJ2-3	CSARDQASRRHF	TGCAGTGCTAGAGATCAGGCGAGCCGGAGGCATTTT
few	.	TRBV3-1	TRBJ2-1	CASSQSLLENEQFF	TGTGCCAGCAGCCAAAGCCTCCTAGAGAATGAGCAGTTCTTC
once	TRBD2	TRBV20-1	TRBJ2-1	CSAERERNEQFF	TGCAGTGCTGAGCGGGAGAGAAATGAGCAGTTCTTC
.	.	TRBV5-1	TRBJ2-3	CASKGSVADTQYF	TGCGCCAGCAAGGGTAGCGTTGCAGATACGCAGTATTTT
.	.	TRBV20-1	TRBJ2-7	CSANTLGAVLYEQYF	TGCAGTGCGAATACGTTGGGGGCCGTACTTTACGAGCAGTACTTC
.	.	TRBV30	TRBJ2-3	CAWSEGRDTQYF	TGTGCCTGGAGCGAGGGCAGGGATACGCAGTATTTT
few	.	TRBV7-9	TRBJ2-7	CASSSMNGYEQYF	TGTGCCAGCAGCTCCATGAATGGGTACGAGCAGTACTTC
.	TRBD1	TRBV11-3	TRBJ2-2	CASSSGTGWTTGELFF	TGTGCCAGCAGCTCCGGGACAGGGTGGACCACCGGGGAGCTGTTTTTT
.	TRBD2	TRBV10-3	TRBJ2-6	CAISVGGTSGTSGANVLTF	TGTGCCATCAGTGTGGGGGGGACTAGCGGAACCTCTGGGGCCAACGTCCTGACTTTC